This T cell receptor (beta chain) is from a study of beta chain features in type 1 diabetes. Regarding the study as a whole: Naive, central memory and regulatory TCRB repertoires appeared more similar among patients than healthy donors. Shorter TCRB CDR3s, moderately but significantly so, were found in Type 1 diabetes patients in all four CD4+ subsets.

The investigators reverse transcribed all of the isolated RNA, so they sequenced expressed TCRB transcripts. An average around 3.5 million reads came from naive, central memory and regulatory T cell samples. The protocol was immunoSEQ multiplex PCR, while the TCRdb copy is restricted to in-frame clones and leaves out a portion. The sample shows approximately 60,000 clones, roughly half of them seen only once. Germline CDR1 is DFQATT and CDR2 is SNEGSKA (reference sequence). The CDR3 extends over 11 amino acids. Trimming cost V 6 bases and J 10 bases, with 13 bases left between them. As concerns this clone: Its antigen remains unidentified.

Populations isolated by sorting all had purity greater than 95%. The sample comprised Tregs from blood. This TCR came from a woman aged 40 to 55 with type 1 diabetes. The V gene is TRBV20-1, the J gene TRBJ1-5; weak D call: TRBD1 (6 bases). CDR3: CSARGTQPQHF. Here the CDR3 DNA reads TGCAGTGCGAGGGGGACACAACCCCAGCATTTT.